Given below is one T cell receptor beta chain in context. Its antigen is currently not known. One base away there is no much larger clone; base qualities are not given. For sequencing, an Illumina NovaSeq 6000 was employed. TCRalpha and TCRbeta cDNA libraries were constructed by 5'RACE with constant-segment primers, with sample barcodes and unique molecular identifiers being introduced. RNA was extracted from every sample with Trizol reagent. Library amplification was performed in two PCR steps, and a second sample barcode and Illumina TruSeq adapters were introduced in the second step. Libraries were sequenced on an Illumina NovaSeq with 2 x 150 bp paired-end reads. In the authors' own workflow: With migec v1.2.7, reads were demultiplexed and then collapsed into UMI-guided consensus sequences. Using mixcr v2.1.11, the UMI consensuses were aligned to TRA and TRB V and J templates and assembled into clonotypes. A clonotype was counted as expanded or contracted only if both edgeR and NoisET called the change significant, with noise models trained on biological replicates. For edgeR calls, the cutoffs were a false discovery rate-adjusted p below 0.01 and a log2 fold-change threshold of 1. PCA with hierarchical clustering of max-normalized trajectories of the 1000 most abundant clonotypes was used as exploratory dynamics analysis. Each responding clone was given a CD4 or CD8 phenotype based on the CD4+ and CD8+ repertoires, which had been sequenced separately. In TCRdb, the public reads were trimmed at Q25 with fastp and aligned with MiXCR, with productive beta chains retained. Rows with a matching CDR3 protein are joined into one entry that keeps the most common DNA and genes. The V and J calls and clone size come from TCRdb's table, not from the authors' own analysis. For this sample the table gives 89,000 or so distinct CDR3 sequences, of which 13% were detected only once. Around two fifths of the sample rests with the top ten.

Ends trimmed: V by 3 bases, J by 7 bases; bases unmatched to a gene: 7. Sequences SGDLS (CDR1) and YYNGEE (CDR2) are obtained from the germline V gene. From the cysteine up to the phenylalanine, the CDR3 has a length of 15 residues. Here the CDR3 DNA is all that survives: 45 bases in frame from base 1. These data belong to a study of T-cell memory formation after mild COVID-19 (dated by TCRdb to the early 2020s). Broadly, across the study: Most TCR sequence clusters were specific to one of the two donors. The cohort comprised two young, previously healthy adult volunteers, one female and one male. In a couple of donors, T-cell clones that expanded and contracted after mild COVID-19 were tracked by sequencing TCRalpha and TCRbeta repertoires over time.

Ficoll-Paque density gradient centrifugation was the method used to isolate PBMCs. Paper-wide results and their limitations: Some responding clones were detected in pre-infection memory, which suggested that pre-existing cross-reactive memory T cells had joined the SARS-CoV-2 response. The second-wave clones that peaked on day 37 were not confirmed to be SARS-CoV-2 specific. From day 15 to 85, contracting clones showed balanced CD4/CD8 phenotypes, whereas a second wave of clones that expanded from day 15 to 37 leaned towards CD4+. The study covered only a couple of mild cases, and larger cohorts including severe cases with pre-infection samples were considered necessary. Contracting CD4+ clones appeared mostly in the CM and EM memory subsets, whereas CD8+ clones were enriched in EMRA.

This TCR was sampled from a young man who had mild COVID-19 (a few samples of this study predate the infection). The sample titles of this study are shuffled in the database, so cell type and time point are left out; the donor was told from shared clones. The chain employs TRBV9 and TRBJ1-6, with 7 bases in between that match TRBD1. Specimen: PBMCs or a T cell subset sorted from them (not recorded which). The CDR3 amino acid sequence is: CASSGWDSKNSPLHF. Here is the DNA: TGTGCCAGCAGCGGTTGGGACAGCAAGAATTCACCCCTCCACTTT.